This T cell receptor (beta chain) appears in the sequencing data of a study of CD8+CD57+ T cells in acquired aplastic anemia. Looking at the study overall: The study obtained an average of 3.2 ug of DNA from sorted CD4+ and CD8+ cells. Whole-study results and caveats: The study found no significant CD8+ Simpson's diversity difference between patients and controls.

The TCR beta profiling, which covered VDJ combination and CDR3 sequence, was carried out using genomic DNA as the template. One entry per CDR3 protein, called by TCRdb with MiXCR from the reads. This sample has roughly 280,000 distinct CDR3 sequences, with 45% to 65% found just once. All sequencing subjects had displayed CD8+CD57+ cell expansion on flow cytometry. Germline CDR1 is KGHDR and CDR2 is SFDVKD. V was shortened by 9 bases and J by 0 bases, with 10 bases between the two germline ends. The CDR3 sequence is 13 residues long. Points on this clonotype: Its cognate antigen is unknown.

The sequenced material came from sorted CD4+, CD8+, or CD8+CD57+ T cells (not recorded which) from PBMCs. The chain recombines TRBV24-1 with TRBJ1-2; D is ambiguous. The clonotype was recovered from a human donor with aplastic anemia. As DNA, the CDR3 is TGTGCCACCGGCCTATGGACTAACTATGGCTACACCTTC. Residues: CATGLWTNYGYTF.